A single sample is the source of the 24 T cell receptor beta chains below, sequenced in a study of shared clonotypes between healthy human individuals. CD45RO-negative, CCR7-selected cells formed the naive CD8 fraction, which excluded terminally differentiated effector memory CD45RA+ cells. Here immunoSEQ multiplex PCR was the method, and the copy in TCRdb shows in-frame clones only, minus some. The data contain roughly 2.1 million clones, more than 85% of them seen just once; the ten biggest clones take up 1.5% to 2%. Sequenced: naive CD8+ T cells from PBMCs. Receptor source: a man between 18 and 29 years old in good health. Some clones in this sample may be carry-over from other donors' samples.

V usage is TRBV21-1 and J usage is TRBJ2-7. TRBV21-1 is reported as a pseudogene. This CDR3 is built from 15 residues. CDR3 amino acids: CASSLKRRGDYEQYF. The CDR3 DNA reads TGTGCCAGCAGCCTCAAGAGGAGGGGGGACTACGAGCAGTACTTC.

The genes are TRBV5-6 and TRBJ2-3; D perhaps matches TRBD2 (5 bases). V lost 0 bases and J lost 8, with 13 bases in between. Germline V lookup: CDR1 SGHDT, CDR2 YYEEEE. This CDR3 has 14 residues. The CDR3 spells CASSLAGVLSTQYF. The DNA for the CDR3 is TGTGCCAGCAGCTTGGCCGGGGTTCTATCTACGCAGTATTTT.

The rearrangement links TRBV28 to TRBJ1-4; 7 bases agree with TRBD1. After removal of 6 bases from V and 8 bases from J, the junction contained 9 bases not matched to a gene. Per germline, CDR1 MDHEN and CDR2 SYDVKM. This CDR3 comprises 14 residues. CDR3 sequence: CASSQTGVNEKLFF. For the CDR3, the DNA is TGTGCCAGCAGCCAAACAGGGGTGAACGAAAAACTGTTTTTT. Full variable domain (remainder filled in from reference TRBV28 and TRBJ1-4): DVKVTQSSRYLVKRTGEKVFLECVQDMDHENMFWYRQDPGLGLRLIYFSYDVKMKEKGDIPEGYSVSREKKERFSLILESASTNQTSMYLCASSQTGVNEKLFFGSGTQLSVL.

This rearrangement joins TRBV12-5 to TRBJ1-1; 8 bases map to TRBD1. The V and J ends lost 2 bases and 4 bases, in that order; junction bases with no gene match: 9. The CDR3 sequence is 16 residues long. In germline, CDR1 is LGHNT, CDR2 FRNRAP. CDR3 DNA: TGTGCTAGTGGTTTGAGCCCACAGGGGGGAGGCACTGAAGCTTTCTTT. Translated: CASGLSPQGGGTEAFF.

This rearrangement joins TRBV13 to TRBJ2-1; 10 bases line up with TRBD2. Looked up from germline, CDR1 is PRHDT and CDR2 is FYEKMQ (reference sequence). This CDR3 contains 17 residues. V was pared by 2 bases and J by 9 bases, with 13 bases of the junction left unmatched. CDR3 DNA: TGTGCCAGCAGCTTATATGGAACTAGCGGGATTTTCGGTGAGCAGTTCTTC. Encoded protein: CASSLYGTSGIFGEQFF.

The chain joins TRBV7-8 to TRBJ2-7; D possibly corresponds to TRBD2 (6 bases). Germline CDR1 reads SGHVS; CDR2 reads FQNEAQ. Trimming removed 0 bases at V and 4 bases at J, with 13 bases between. The CDR3 spans 15 residues. CDR3 in amino acids: CASSLAPGRPYEQYF. In DNA, the CDR3 is TGTGCCAGCAGCTTAGCCCCAGGGAGGCCTTACGAGCAGTACTTC. Full variable domain (rest looked up from reference TRBV7-8 and TRBJ2-7): GAGVSQSPRYKVAKRGQDVALRCDPISGHVSLFWYQQALGQGPEFLTYFQNEAQLDKSGLPSDRFFAERPEGSVSTLKIQRTQQEDSAVYLCASSLAPGRPYEQYFGPGTRLTVT.

The chain recombines TRBV5-4 with TRBJ1-2, with D unclear. The V end was cut by 10 bases, the J end by 8 bases, with 15 bases between. CDR1 and CDR2 from the germline V gene are SGHNT and YYREEE (reference sequence). The CDR3 contains 11 residues. The CDR3 is CAAGSAGGYTF. The CDR3 DNA reads TGTGCCGCGGGCTCCGCGGGCGGCTACACCTTC.

The V call is TRBV27, the J call TRBJ1-5; possible D gene TRBD1, 6 bases. In germline, CDR1 is MNHEY, CDR2 SMNVEV (reference sequence). The ends were cut back, 6 bases at V and 4 bases at J, with 22 bases in the middle. The CDR3 has 17 residues. CDR3 in DNA: TGTGCCAGCAGCAACCACATCAGGGGAGGCGGAAATCAGCCCCAGCATTTT. This encodes CASSNHIRGGGNQPQHF.

The CDR3 nucleotides read TGTGCCAGCAGTCGGGACAGGGCACCACAAGAGACCCAGTACTTC. Amino acids: CASSRDRAPQETQYF. The genes are TRBV7-7 and TRBJ2-5; 9 bases are shared with TRBD1. The J segment lost 2 bases and the V segment lost 6 bases, leaving 7 bases of the junction unmatched. This CDR3 has 15 residues. Germline CDR1 is SSHAT and CDR2 is FNYEAQ (reference sequence). Based on the CDR3 plus reference TRBV7-7 and TRBJ2-5, the full variable domain is GAGVSQSPRYKVTKRGQDVTLRCDPISSHATLYWYQQALGQGPEFLTYFNYEAQPDKSGLPSDRFSAERPEGSISTLTIQRTEQRDSAMYRCASSRDRAPQETQYFGPGTRLLVL.

The chain recombines TRBV5-1 with TRBJ2-5; D is possibly TRBD1 or TRBD2 (5 bases each). This CDR3 comprises 18 residues. The V and J ends lost 0 bases and 4 bases respectively, with 22 bases between them. Germline lookup yields CDR1 SGHRS and CDR2 YFSETQ. CDR3 loop: CASSLVGTVVAVRETQYF. As DNA, the CDR3 is TGCGCCAGCAGCTTGGTCGGGACGGTAGTGGCCGTAAGAGAGACCCAGTACTTC.

The chain employs TRBV4-1 and TRBJ1-5, with no clear D. V was cut by 1 base and J by 6 bases, with 16 bases left in between. Germline CDR1 reads MGHRA; CDR2 reads YSYEKL. This CDR3 comprises 16 residues. The CDR3 DNA follows: TGCGCCAGCAGCCAAGTTCCGGGAAAGGAAGGTCAGCCCCAGCATTTT. This translates into CASSQVPGKEGQPQHF.

This clone was seen just once. This sequence joins TRBV12-1 and TRBJ2-1; the table's D call, TRBD1, was not checked against the DNA. TRBV12-1 is described as a pseudogene. This CDR3 is 18 amino acids long. In DNA, the CDR3 is TGTGCCAGCAGCTTTGACCCGGGACAGGGGGAGGTCTACAATGAGCAGTTCTTC. Its protein product is CASSFDPGQGEVYNEQFF.

The chain links TRBV7-6 to TRBJ2-2; TRBD2 aligns across 7 bases. The CDR3 is 14 residues long. Germline CDR1 and CDR2: SGHVS and FNYEAQ. V dropped 4 bases and J dropped 4; count of bases not matched to a gene: 3. The CDR3: CASSSTSFTGELFF. The DNA of the CDR3 is TGTGCCAGCAGCTCGACTAGCTTCACCGGGGAGCTGTTTTTT.

This clone was seen a few times. This CDR3 is also generated by other DNA sequences in the sample. This sequence joins TRBV28 and TRBJ1-1, with no clear D. Trimming left V 3 bases short and J 0 bases short, with 2 bases between. The CDR3 is made up of 12 amino acids. Per germline, CDR1 MDHEN and CDR2 SYDVKM. The CDR3 DNA sequence: TGTGCCAGCAGTTTTTTGAACACTGAAGCTTTCTTT. Its protein product is CASSFLNTEAFF.

The chain is built from TRBV7-2 and TRBJ2-7; D assignment may be TRBD1 or TRBD2 (6 bases each). V was clipped by 3 bases and J by 2 bases, with 11 bases between them. The length of the CDR3 is 14 residues. CDR1 SGHTA and CDR2 FQGNSA come from the germline V gene. The CDR3 nucleotides read TGTGCCAGCAGCTTTTTAGGGGGGCCCTACGAGCAGTACTTC. As protein: CASSFLGGPYEQYF.

The chain employs TRBV4-1 and TRBJ2-7; 15 bases map to TRBD2. Germline CDR1 reads MGHRA; CDR2 reads YSYEKL. This CDR3 has 17 amino acids. With 3 bases clipped from V and 4 bases from J, the junction kept 7 bases outside the gene matches. In nucleotides, the CDR3 is TGCGCCAGCAGCCATGGACTAGCGGGAGGGCAGAATTACGAGCAGTACTTC. This translates into CASSHGLAGGQNYEQYF.

This clone was detected only once. The chain combines TRBV7-9 with TRBJ2-2; 10 nucleotides line up with TRBD1. V lost 0 bases to trimming and J lost 1 base; unmatched junction nucleotides: 5. The CDR3 totals 18 residues. The V gene's germline CDR1 is SEHNR and CDR2 FQNEAQ (reference sequence). The CDR3 nucleotides read TGTGCCAGCAGCTTAGCGGGTCGGACAGGGGGGAACACCGGGGAGCTGTTTTTT. Translating it yields CASSLAGRTGGNTGELFF.

The chain employs TRBV7-9 and TRBJ2-7; TRBD2 agrees at 9 bases. Germline V gene sequence: CDR1 SEHNR, CDR2 FQNEAQ (reference sequence). The CDR3 covers 16 residues. Trimming took 5 bases from V and 1 from J; bases not matched to a gene: 9. CDR3 residues: CASSPRLAEASYEQYF. The CDR3, as DNA: TGTGCCAGCAGCCCGAGACTAGCGGAGGCGTCCTACGAGCAGTACTTC. Complete variable domain (other parts from reference TRBV7-9 and TRBJ2-7): DTGVSQNPRHKITKRGQNVTFRCDPISEHNRLYWYRQTLGQGPEFLTYFQNEAQLEKSRLLSDRFSAERPKGSFSTLEIQRTEQGDSAMYLCASSPRLAEASYEQYFGPGTRLTVT.

V and J are TRBV2 and TRBJ1-1, with D maybe TRBD1 (5 bases). Germline lookup yields CDR1 SNHLY and CDR2 FYNNEI. V shed 3 bases and J shed 11 bases, with 16 bases lying between them. The CDR3 is 13 residues long. The chain's CDR3 is CASSDRASSPAFF. CDR3 nucleotides: TGTGCCAGCAGTGACAGGGCTTCCAGCCCGGCTTTCTTT. The full variable domain, completed using reference TRBV2 and TRBJ1-1, is EPEVTQTPSHQVTQMGQEVILRCVPISNHLYFYWYRQILGQKVEFLVSFYNNEISEKSEIFDDQFSVERPDGSNFTLKIRSTKLEDSAMYFCASSDRASSPAFFGQGTRLTVV.

The chain joins TRBV10-3 to TRBJ1-1; 10 positions match TRBD1. The CDR3 has 15 amino acids. Germline V gene lookup returns CDR1 ENHRY and CDR2 SYGVKD. J was trimmed by 1 base and V by 4 bases; bases with no gene match: 3. The CDR3 spells CAISARTGGNTEAFF. DNA for the CDR3: TGTGCCATCAGTGCTCGGACAGGGGGGAACACTGAAGCTTTCTTT.

This chain connects TRBV29-1 to TRBJ2-7, with 7 bases aligning to TRBD2. V lost 4 bases to trimming and J lost 3 bases; unmatched junction nucleotides: 9. This CDR3 contains 14 residues. The germline V gene has CDR1 SQVTM and CDR2 ANQGSEA. CDR3 residues: CSVVSREGDYEQYF. CDR3 in DNA: TGCAGCGTTGTAAGCAGGGAGGGAGACTACGAGCAGTACTTC.

The CDR3 loop is CASSQDPTQETQYF. DNA of the CDR3: TGTGCCAGCAGCCAAGATCCGACTCAAGAGACCCAGTACTTC. The rearrangement uses TRBV7-9 and TRBJ2-5, with D uncertain. Trimming stripped 5 bases from V and 2 bases from J, with 12 bases between. The germline gives CDR1 SEHNR, CDR2 FQNEAQ (reference sequence). This CDR3 region has 14 residues. The complete variable domain, with remaining parts taken from reference TRBV7-9 and TRBJ2-5, reads DTGVSQNPRHKITKRGQNVTFRCDPISEHNRLYWYRQTLGQGPEFLTYFQNEAQLEKSRLLSDRFSAERPKGSFSTLEIQRTEQGDSAMYLCASSQDPTQETQYFGPGTRLLVL.

The chain joins TRBV11-2 to TRBJ1-1; D unresolved. This CDR3 is built from 13 residues. The V end lost 2 bases, the J end lost 4 bases, and 8 bases lay between the germline ends. Germline loops: CDR1 SGHAT, CDR2 FQNNGV. In DNA, the CDR3 is TGTGCCAGCAGCTTAAAGGTCAGCACTGAAGCTTTCTTT. It yields the protein CASSLKVSTEAFF.

In the case of this clone: Other DNA sequences in the sample encode the same CDR3. The CDR3 sequence is CASSRQGNTEAFF. CDR3 in DNA: TGTGCCAGCAGCCGGCAGGGTAACACTGAAGCTTTCTTT. The rearrangement links TRBV9 to TRBJ1-1; perhaps TRBD1 as D (5 bases). Trimming pared 4 bases from V and 2 bases from J, leaving 9 bases between. The CDR3 sequence is 13 residues long. CDR1 and CDR2 (germline): SGDLS, YYNGEE.